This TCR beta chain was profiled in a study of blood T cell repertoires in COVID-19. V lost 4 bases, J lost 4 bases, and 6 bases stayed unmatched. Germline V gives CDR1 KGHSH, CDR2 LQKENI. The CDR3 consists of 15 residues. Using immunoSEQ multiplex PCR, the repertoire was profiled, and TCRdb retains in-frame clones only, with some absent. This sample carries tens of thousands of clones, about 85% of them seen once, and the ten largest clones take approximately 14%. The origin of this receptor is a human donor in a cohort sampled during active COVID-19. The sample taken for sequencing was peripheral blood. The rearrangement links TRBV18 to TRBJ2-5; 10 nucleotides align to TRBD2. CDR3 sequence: CASSQRAGGPETQYF. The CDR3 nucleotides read TGTGCCAGCTCACAGAGAGCGGGAGGGCCAGAGACCCAGTACTTC.